Below, 32 T cell receptor beta chains from the same sample are listed, as sequenced in a study of T cells expressing NK-cell markers. Following a re-call of the 5' RACE reads, TCRdb has one entry per CDR3 protein and lacks DNA. The sample totals 450,000 to 600,000 distinct CDR3 sequences. Source material: blood T cells: a sorted CD56 or NKG2C T cell subset, CD4+ or CD8+ T cells, or bulk PBMC T cells (not recorded which). These receptors all come from a man between 18 and 29 years old in good health.

V and J are TRBV12-3 or TRBV12-4 and TRBJ1-5; TCRdb indicates TRBD1, and absent DNA this call remains unverified. The CDR3 is 17 amino acids. The CDR3 is CASSLVSPGYANQPQHF.

This rearrangement joins TRBV29-1 to TRBJ2-5. Looked up from germline, CDR1 is SQVTM and CDR2 is ANQGSEA. This CDR3 has 11 amino acids. The CDR3 reads CSVVIRGTQYF.

The chain employs TRBV24-1 and TRBJ2-5; absent DNA, TCRdb's TRBD1 call cannot be checked. Germline CDR1 and CDR2: KGHDR and SFDVKD. CDR3 length: 14 residues. The CDR3 is CATSEPGQSETQYF.

The chain recombines TRBV7-9 with TRBJ2-5; with no DNA, the TCRdb D assignment of TRBD1 cannot be verified. CDR1 and CDR2 (germline): SEHNR, FQNEAQ (reference sequence). This CDR3 region has 15 residues. CDR3 residues: CASSPNGGDQETQYF.

CDR3 protein: CASSGPRTTAHSTGANVLTF. This sequence joins TRBV4-2 and TRBJ2-6; TCRdb indicates TRBD1, and absent DNA this call remains unverified. The length of the CDR3 is 20 residues. Germline V lookup: CDR1 LGHNA, CDR2 YNFKEQ.

CDR3 in amino acids: CASSGDHYNEQFF. The rearrangement joins TRBV7-3 to TRBJ2-1. Germline V gene data show CDR1 as SGHTA and CDR2 as FQGTGA. The CDR3 has 13 residues.

The CDR3 is CASTPGGRGDTQYF. This chain connects TRBV7-3 to TRBJ2-3; the TRBD1 assignment by TCRdb is unverifiable without DNA. The CDR3 has 14 residues. Germline-derived CDR1 and CDR2 are SGHTA and FQGTGA.

The V gene is TRBV6-2 or TRBV6-3, the J gene TRBJ2-7. The CDR3 is made up of 15 amino acids. The germline gives CDR1 MNHEY, CDR2 SVGEGT. The CDR3 spells CASTLLGGRVDEQYF.

The chain couples TRBV5-1 to TRBJ1-2; TCRdb indicates TRBD1, and absent DNA this call remains unverified. The CDR3 extends over 17 amino acids. The V gene's germline CDR1 is SGHRS and CDR2 YFSETQ. CDR3 loop: CASSFTGEATVRYGYTF.

The CDR3: CSALQDQKNTEAFF. The chain combines TRBV20-1 with TRBJ1-1. Germline CDR1 is DFQATT and CDR2 is SNEGSKA (reference sequence). This CDR3 contains 14 residues.

The CDR3: CAISEQRARGETQYF. The chain joins TRBV10-3 to TRBJ2-5; the TRBD1 assignment by TCRdb is unverifiable without DNA. Germline V gives CDR1 ENHRY, CDR2 SYGVKD. The CDR3 totals 15 residues.

The chain is built from TRBV6-1 and TRBJ1-5. Germline V gives CDR1 MNHNS, CDR2 SASEGT. CDR3 length: 14 residues. CDR3 in amino acids: CASSGRPDLMPQHF.

The genes are TRBV30 and TRBJ2-7; TCRdb gives TRBD1 as the D gene, but with no DNA this cannot be confirmed. Germline CDR1 and CDR2: GTSNPN and SVGIG (reference sequence). The CDR3 has 15 amino acids. The CDR3 sequence is CAWDQPGTGHDEQYF.

V is TRBV2 and J is TRBJ2-5. The CDR3 spans 13 residues. CDR1 and CDR2 (germline): SNHLY, FYNNEI. The CDR3 loop is CASSRWVGETQYF.

V is TRBV29-1 and J is TRBJ2-3; TCRdb designates TRBD2, a call that cannot be tested without DNA. CDR1 is SQVTM and CDR2 is ANQGSEA in the germline V gene. The length of the CDR3 is 14 residues. The CDR3 is CSVGTRVRRDTQYF.

The chain combines TRBV12-3 or TRBV12-4 with TRBJ1-1; TCRdb's D call, TRBD1, is unchecked because there is no DNA. The length of the CDR3 is 15 residues. CDR3 sequence reads: CASSLEAGMNTEAFF.

The V and J genes are TRBV7-9 and TRBJ2-3; TCRdb picks TRBD2, but there is no DNA to check that call. Germline CDR1 reads SEHNR; CDR2 reads FQNEAQ (reference sequence). The CDR3 runs 15 residues. The CDR3 here is CASSAPLGGSDTQYF.

The chain uses TRBV7-9 and TRBJ2-6; with no DNA, the TCRdb D assignment of TRBD1 cannot be verified. Germline V gene sequence: CDR1 SEHNR, CDR2 FQNEAQ (reference sequence). CDR3 size: 17 residues. CDR3 loop: CASSDPQGAGGANVLTF.

The chain combines TRBV5-1 with TRBJ2-7; the D gene TCRdb calls, TRBD1, cannot be checked with no DNA. Germline values: CDR1 SGHRS, CDR2 YFSETQ. This CDR3 spans 16 amino acids. This CDR3 is CASRSNSGTGFYEQYF. The variable domain in full, with the rest retrieved from reference TRBV5-1 and TRBJ2-7, is KAGVTQTPRYLIKTRGQQVTLSCSPISGHRSVSWYQQTPGQGLQFLFEYFSETQRNKGNFPGRFSGRQFSNSRSEMNVSTLELGDSALYLCASRSNSGTGFYEQYFGPGTRLTVT.

The chain carries TRBV20-1 and TRBJ2-7. The germline gives CDR1 DFQATT, CDR2 SNEGSKA (reference sequence). This CDR3 is 12 amino acids long. CDR3: CSAIDRPYEQYF.

The chain uses TRBV27 and TRBJ1-1. The CDR3 covers 14 residues. Germline values: CDR1 MNHEY, CDR2 SMNVEV (reference sequence). CDR3: CASRRRVQNAEAFF.

The chain recombines TRBV4-1 with TRBJ2-3. The CDR3 sequence is 15 residues long. The germline V gene encodes CDR1 MGHRA and CDR2 YSYEKL. CDR3 sequence reads: CASSQIFTPSDTQYF.

The J gene is TRBJ2-3, the V gene TRBV11-1; no DNA is available, so the TRBD2 call from TCRdb remains unchecked. CDR1 SGHAT and CDR2 FQDESV come from the germline V gene (reference sequence). The CDR3 contains 16 residues. This chain's CDR3 is CASSLRLGGRPDTQYF.

V and J are TRBV20-1 and TRBJ2-2. The CDR3 consists of 13 residues. Germline loops: CDR1 DFQATT, CDR2 SNEGSKA (reference sequence). CDR3 protein: CSARVRLGGELFF.

V and J are TRBV4-3 and TRBJ2-5. CDR1 LGHNA and CDR2 YSLEER come from the germline V gene. The CDR3 covers 13 residues. CDR3 protein: CASSPSQEETQYF.

The chain employs TRBV29-1 and TRBJ2-1. This CDR3 is built from 12 residues. Germline V gene lookup returns CDR1 SQVTM and CDR2 ANQGSEA. CDR3: CSGGSSYNEQFF.

This chain joins TRBV6-1 and TRBJ2-7; TCRdb selects TRBD1, and the lack of DNA leaves this call unchecked. Germline CDR1 and CDR2: MNHNS and SASEGT. The length of the CDR3 is 15 residues. CDR3 region: CASSLQQGRGYEQYF.

The rearrangement uses TRBV7-9 and TRBJ1-1; lacking DNA, the TRBD1 call made by TCRdb goes unchecked. The V gene's germline CDR1 is SEHNR and CDR2 FQNEAQ (reference sequence). The CDR3 has 14 residues. CDR3: CASTRTGIHTEAFF.

The CDR3 region is CASSLGRAPYGYTF. The chain joins TRBV6-2 or TRBV6-3 to TRBJ1-2. The CDR3 totals 14 residues. Germline CDR1 MNHEY, CDR2 SVGEGT.

The genes are TRBV20-1 and TRBJ2-1; absent DNA, TCRdb's TRBD2 call cannot be checked. The CDR3 spans 15 residues. Germline V gene sequence: CDR1 DFQATT, CDR2 SNEGSKA (reference sequence). This CDR3 reads CSALGLAGNANEQFF.

The chain carries TRBV7-2 and TRBJ2-7; the D call from TCRdb, TRBD2, cannot be confirmed without DNA. CDR1 is SGHTA, CDR2 FQGNSA, per germline. The CDR3 has 15 residues. The CDR3 loop reads CASSRHRDWNYEQYF.

V is TRBV27 and J is TRBJ2-3; TCRdb's assignment of TRBD1 cannot be checked, as there is no DNA. Germline lookup yields CDR1 MNHEY and CDR2 SMNVEV (reference sequence). There are 15 residues in the CDR3. CDR3: CASAPQSGYTDTQYF.